These 11 T cell receptor beta chains were all obtained from the same sample, sequenced in a study of T-cell reconstitution after alpha-beta-depleted transplantation in children. For TCRbeta, the library was prepared with unique molecular identifiers. MiXCR, applied by TCRdb to the PCR reads, yields one record per CDR3 protein. The repertoire holds about 540,000 distinct CDR3 sequences, 27% seen once, with around 36% in the top ten. This sample comprised PBMCs, obtained before TCRalphabeta/CD19-depleted stem cell transplant. Every receptor here comes from a boy less than two years old with Wiskott-Aldrich syndrome, due to receive a stem cell transplant.

This chain joins TRBV9 and TRBJ2-1, with TRBD2 matching 7 bases. The CDR3 is made up of 15 amino acids. After removal of 3 bases from V and 6 bases from J, the junction contained 9 bases not matched to a gene. Germline values: CDR1 SGDLS, CDR2 YYNGEE. Written as DNA, the CDR3 is TGTGCCAGCAGCGGCCTAGCGGCGCTCTGCAATGAGCAGTTCTTC. Residues: CASSGLAALCNEQFF.

The chain is built from TRBV5-1 and TRBJ2-5, with a weak D call TRBD2 (5 bases). Germline CDR1 SGHRS, CDR2 YFSETQ. This CDR3 is built from 17 residues. V lost 0 bases and J lost 4, with 19 bases in between. The CDR3 DNA sequence: TGCGCCAGCAGCTTGGGGCGATTGCCCACTGAGGGAGAGACCCAGTACTTC. Encoded protein: CASSLGRLPTEGETQYF.

In this sample, this clonotype turned up a few times. The chain employs TRBV5-1 and TRBJ1-1; weak D call: TRBD1 (6 bases). This CDR3 is 15 amino acids long. Germline CDR1 and CDR2: SGHRS and YFSETQ. V was shortened by 3 bases and J by 0 bases, with 12 bases between the two germline ends. CDR3 protein: CASSSYRALNTEAFF. CDR3 coding DNA: TGCGCCAGCAGCTCATACAGGGCTTTGAACACTGAAGCTTTCTTT.

The chain carries TRBV20-1 and TRBJ2-7; 7 positions match TRBD2. The CDR3 extends over 13 amino acids. Trimming at V came to 6 bases and at J to 2 bases, leaving 7 bases not matched to a gene. Germline CDR1 DFQATT, CDR2 SNEGSKA (reference sequence). The CDR3 protein is CSAIWGGAYEQYF. As DNA, the CDR3 is TGCAGTGCCATTTGGGGGGGGGCCTACGAGCAGTACTTC.

J is TRBJ1-5 and V is TRBV28, with unresolved D. Germline V CDR1 and CDR2: MDHEN, SYDVKM. The CDR3 extends over 14 amino acids. V was cut by 7 bases and J by 2 bases, with 12 bases left in between. The CDR3 loop is CASTAAGGNQPQHF. For the CDR3, the DNA is TGTGCCAGCACCGCGGCGGGTGGCAATCAGCCCCAGCATTTT.

This chain uses TRBV20-1 with TRBJ2-5; TRBD2 matches 8 bases. CDR3 length equals 13 residues. The trim removed 1 base at V and 5 bases at J, leaving 3 bases unmatched. Germline assignment: CDR1 DFQATT and CDR2 SNEGSKA (reference sequence). The CDR3 DNA reads TGCAGTGCTAGAGCCAGCGGGAGTGAGACCCAGTACTTC. This gives the protein CSARASGSETQYF.

This clonotype has more than one count but fewer than ten. The CDR3 loop is CSVEARGLYEQYF. The CDR3, as DNA: TGCAGCGTTGAGGCTCGGGGGCTCTACGAGCAGTACTTC. The chain is built from TRBV29-1 and TRBJ2-7; D possibly matches TRBD1 or TRBD2 (6 bases each). The V end was cut by 3 bases, the J end by 3 bases, with 12 bases between. Germline lookup yields CDR1 SQVTM and CDR2 ANQGSEA. The CDR3 totals 13 residues.

This clonotype showed up just a few times. The V and J genes are TRBV6-5 and TRBJ2-3, with TRBD2 matching over 9 bases. Germline CDR1 reads MNHEY; CDR2 reads SVGAGI. Trimming removed 0 bases from V and 5 bases from J; junction bases left unmatched: 9. The CDR3 has 17 residues. The CDR3 DNA reads TGTGCCAGCAGTTACTCCCCCGCGGGAGGGCCGGAAGATACGCAGTATTTT. This gives the protein CASSYSPAGGPEDTQYF.

The chain uses TRBV5-6 and TRBJ2-3, with 10 positions matching TRBD2. Germline CDR1 reads SGHDT; CDR2 reads YYEEEE. CDR3 length equals 17 residues. J was trimmed by 1 base and V by 2 bases; bases with no gene match: 7. CDR3 DNA: TGTGCCAGCAGCTTTTTCTACGGACTAGCGGGCACAGATACGCAGTATTTT. Its protein is CASSFFYGLAGTDTQYF.

V usage is TRBV5-1 and J usage is TRBJ1-1; D is undetermined. The germline CDR1 and CDR2 sequences are SGHRS and YFSETQ. The CDR3 extends over 14 amino acids. Trimming cost V 5 bases and J 1 base, with 12 bases left between them. The CDR3 reads CASRRDGENTEAFF. The CDR3 bases are TGCGCCAGCAGGCGTGATGGGGAGAACACTGAAGCTTTCTTT.

This clonotype appeared a few times. The chain combines TRBV27 with TRBJ2-1; the match to TRBD1 covers 7 bases. Germline-derived CDR1 and CDR2 are MNHEY and SMNVEV (reference sequence). V lost 1 base and J lost 0; bases outside the gene matches: 3. The CDR3 covers 16 residues. The CDR3 reads CASSLWGQSSYNEQFF. The CDR3 DNA sequence: TGTGCCAGCAGTTTATGGGGACAGAGCTCCTACAATGAGCAGTTCTTC.